The next 13 T cell receptor beta chains were all read from a single sample in a study of blood T cells in healthy people across ages. The authors ran a second PCR of about 7 to 11 cycles using a sample-barcoded 5' primer and a J-beta primer mix. TCRdb re-derived calls from the 5' RACE reads in MiXCR, one entry per CDR3 protein. The sample shows about 1 million distinct CDR3 sequences, around 43% of them seen only once. The sequenced sample consisted of blood. Every receptor here comes from an older woman in good health.

Turning to this clonotype: Because it lacks the conserved phenylalanine or tryptophan at the end, this CDR3 is likely a read error. The V gene is TRBV6-6, the J gene TRBJ1-4; TRBD1 might be the D (6 bases). The length of the CDR3 is 14 residues. The germline gives CDR1 MNHNY, CDR2 SVGAGI (reference sequence). Trimming removed 5 bases from V and 13 bases from J, with 20 bases in between. The CDR3 protein is CASSLSGANPGLFY. CDR3 in DNA: TGTGCCAGCAGTCTTTCGGGGGCGAACCCCGGACTGTTTTAT.

This clonotype was seen a few times. The gene calls are TRBV24-1 and TRBJ2-1; D is unresolved. V dropped 3 bases and J dropped 9 bases, with 8 bases sitting between them. The CDR3 has 12 residues. Germline V CDR1 and CDR2: KGHDR, SFDVKD. As DNA, the CDR3 is TGTGCCACCAGTGATGGCCCCCGTGAGCAGTTCTTC. Its translation is CATSDGPREQFF.

A few counts support this clonotype. The chain carries TRBV7-9 and TRBJ1-1, with D possibly matching TRBD1 (5 bases). Germline CDR1 SEHNR, CDR2 FQNEAQ (reference sequence). Trimming removed 5 bases from V and 5 bases from J, with 15 bases in between. The CDR3 has 14 residues. The DNA for the CDR3 is TGTGCCAGCAGCCCCGGGGCCGGAGGGACTGAAGCTTTCTTT. This gives the protein CASSPGAGGTEAFF.

The chain uses TRBV3-1 and TRBJ1-2; tentatively, D is TRBD1 (5 bases). Trimming left V 3 bases short and J 6 bases short, with 11 bases between. The CDR3 covers 13 residues. Germline assignment: CDR1 LGHDT and CDR2 YNNKEL (reference sequence). CDR3 DNA sequence: TGTGCCAGCAGCCATCAGGGAGGTAATGGCTACACCTTC. This encodes CASSHQGGNGYTF.

Only a few counts were recorded for this clonotype. The genes are TRBV4-2 and TRBJ1-2; D call uncertain. Germline assignment: CDR1 LGHNA and CDR2 YNFKEQ. Deletions cut 1 base from V and 3 bases from J, with 21 bases between. The CDR3 is 18 amino acids. The CDR3 is CASSQAFAGDKGDYGYTF. For the CDR3, the DNA is TGTGCCAGCAGCCAAGCCTTTGCCGGAGACAAGGGCGACTATGGCTACACCTTC.

The V and J genes are TRBV6-1 and TRBJ2-3; TRBD2 is a possible D gene (7 bases). The germline V gene has CDR1 MNHNS and CDR2 SASEGT. Trimming took off 7 bases at V and 1 base at J, with 21 bases between the two ends. The CDR3 is made up of 17 amino acids. This CDR3 reads CASTKMGGGSGTDTQYF. The CDR3, as DNA: TGTGCCAGCACCAAGATGGGGGGCGGGAGTGGCACAGATACGCAGTATTTT.

V gene TRBV20-1 combines with J gene TRBJ2-4, with 7 bases lining up with TRBD2. The tail of the sequence fits TRBJ2-7 better, so the J call may be wrong. This CDR3 comprises 18 residues. Germline V gene data show CDR1 as DFQATT and CDR2 as SNEGSKA (reference sequence). CDR3 amino acids: CSARDRAGNAVGRYEQYF. Written as DNA, the CDR3 is TGCAGTGCTAGAGATCGAGCGGGGAACGCTGTGGGTCGGTACGAGCAGTACTTC.

In this sample, this clonotype turned up a few times. The chain carries TRBV6-2 or TRBV6-3 and TRBJ2-7, with TRBD2 matching 13 bases. Germline CDR1 reads MNHEY; CDR2 reads SVGEGT. This CDR3 comprises 16 residues. J was trimmed by 5 bases and V by 6 bases; bases with no gene match: 10. CDR3 nucleotides: TGTGCCAGCAGACCTGCCGGACTAGCGGGAGTCCACGAGCAGTACTTC. The encoded protein is CASRPAGLAGVHEQYF.

This clonotype was counted a single time. The chain combines TRBV20-1 with TRBJ2-3; D is unresolved. V was pared by 0 bases and J by 6 bases, with 13 bases between. Per germline, CDR1 DFQATT and CDR2 SNEGSKA (reference sequence). The CDR3 sequence is 14 residues long. The DNA for the CDR3 is TGCAGTGCTAGAGATGTCCACGAACGGGATACGCAGTATTTT. Encoded protein: CSARDVHERDTQYF.

Comment on this clonotype: At one end, the junction sequence differs from germline, possibly due to a read error. The chain uses TRBV5-1 and TRBJ2-1; the D gene is possibly TRBD2 (5 bases). TRBJ2-7 matches the DNA end more closely, so the J call is doubtful. Germline V lookup: CDR1 SGHRS, CDR2 YFSETQ. This CDR3 spans 13 amino acids. The CDR3 reads CASILTRDYEQYF. The CDR3, as DNA: TGCGCCAGCATCTTGACGAGGGACTACGAGCAGTACTTC.

As regards this clonotype: An end of the junction differs from the germline gene, which may be a read error. V gene TRBV20-1 combines with J gene TRBJ2-1, with TRBD2 matching over 8 bases. This CDR3 spans 18 amino acids. Germline values: CDR1 DFQATT, CDR2 SNEGSKA (reference sequence). The CDR3: CSASGRAGGRLSYSEQFF. In DNA, the CDR3 is TGCAGTGCTAGTGGCCGGGCGGGAGGAAGACTCAGTTACAGTGAGCAGTTCTTC.

The chain combines TRBV3-1 with TRBJ2-7; D may match TRBD1 or TRBD2 (5 bases each). V dropped 0 bases and J dropped 0 bases, with 6 bases sitting between them. The CDR3 consists of 14 residues. Germline CDR1 reads LGHDT; CDR2 reads YNNKEL (reference sequence). In nucleotides, the CDR3 is TGTGCCAGCAGCCAAGAGGGGGTCTCCTACGAGCAGTACTTC. Translating gives CASSQEGVSYEQYF.

The chain joins TRBV5-1 to TRBJ1-4; 7 bases align to TRBD1. The CDR3 sequence is 15 residues long. In germline, CDR1 is SGHRS, CDR2 YFSETQ. Trimming took 5 bases from V and 5 from J; bases not matched to a gene: 9. The CDR3 nucleotides are TGCGCCAGCAGTGCCCAGGGACAGCCCAATGAAAAACTGTTTTTT. It encodes CASSAQGQPNEKLFF.